The next 12 T cell receptor beta chains were all read from a single sample in a study of cytomegalovirus exposure and HLA in healthy donors. Generated by immunoSEQ multiplex PCR, the TCRdb table keeps only in-frame clones and is missing some. The sample shows roughly 250,000 clones, more than 75% of them seen only once. Sequencing used PBMCs. These receptors all stem from a woman in her thirties in good health and CMV-seropositive.

The CDR3 protein is CASSFGVNYGYTF. The CDR3 bases are TGTGCCAGCAGTTTCGGGGTTAACTATGGCTACACCTTC. V usage is TRBV27 and J usage is TRBJ1-2; D uncertain. The ends were cut back, 3 bases at V and 1 base at J, with 6 bases in the middle. Germline V CDR1 and CDR2: MNHEY, SMNVEV (reference sequence). The CDR3 has 13 amino acids.

The rearrangement joins TRBV2 to TRBJ1-1; D perhaps matches TRBD1 (6 bases). Trimming took off 5 bases at V and 5 bases at J, with 15 bases between the two ends. The CDR3 is made up of 14 amino acids. The germline V gene has CDR1 SNHLY and CDR2 FYNNEI. The CDR3 is CASSPHWTETEAFF. Here the CDR3 DNA reads TGTGCCAGCAGTCCCCACTGGACAGAAACTGAAGCTTTCTTT.

The rearrangement joins TRBV9 to TRBJ1-1; no definite D call. The CDR3 runs to 14 residues. V lost 0 bases and J 1 base, leaving 7 bases between the germline ends. Germline loops: CDR1 SGDLS, CDR2 YYNGEE. CDR3 sequence reads: CASSVEEGNTEAFF. The CDR3 DNA reads TGTGCCAGCAGCGTAGAGGAGGGGAACACTGAAGCTTTCTTT.

The chain joins TRBV5-1 to TRBJ2-1, with TRBD2 matching 9 bases. This CDR3 is built from 14 residues. Trimming took 4 bases from V and 4 from J; bases not matched to a gene: 3. Germline V gives CDR1 SGHRS, CDR2 YFSETQ. The CDR3: CASSRLAEYNEQFF. The CDR3 DNA is TGCGCCAGCAGCCGACTAGCGGAATACAATGAGCAGTTCTTC.

This clone came up a few times. V is TRBV29-1 and J is TRBJ2-2; 8 nucleotides agree with TRBD2. The CDR3 length is 16 residues. Germline V CDR1 and CDR2: SQVTM, ANQGSEA. The V segment lost 3 bases and the J segment 6 bases; nucleotides outside the gene matches: 12. For the CDR3, the DNA is TGCAGCGTTGAGATCGGTTCTAGCGGGCTTTCCGGGGAGCTGTTTTTT. Residues: CSVEIGSSGLSGELFF.

This clone was detected only once. The gene calls are TRBV5-4 and TRBJ2-2; D remains ambiguous. CDR1 and CDR2 from the germline V gene are SGHNT and YYREEE (reference sequence). V lost 4 bases and J 1 base, leaving 5 bases between the germline ends. The CDR3 length is 13 residues. Here the CDR3 reads CASSTGNTGELFF. The CDR3 nucleotides are TGTGCCAGCAGCACGGGGAACACCGGGGAGCTGTTTTTT.

This clone has just one count. This chain joins TRBV28 and TRBJ1-2, with D perhaps matching TRBD1 (6 bases). Germline lookup yields CDR1 MDHEN and CDR2 SYDVKM. With 3 bases removed from V and 6 bases from J, the gap between germline ends came to 14 bases. The CDR3 length is 14 residues. The CDR3 region has the DNA TGTGCCAGCAGTTTGTCGAACAGGGCAAATGGCTACACCTTC. This encodes CASSLSNRANGYTF.

With regard to this clone: A read error may account for a junction end that differs from germline. CDR3 DNA: TGCGAGCTCTCCTACGAGCAGTACTTC. It yields the protein CELSYEQYF. The chain employs TRBV5-4 and TRBJ2-7; D remains unclear. CDR1 is SGHNT and CDR2 is YYREEE in the germline V gene (reference sequence). CDR3 size: 9 residues. Combining the CDR3 with reference TRBV5-4 and TRBJ2-7 gives the whole variable domain ETGVTQSPTHLIKTRGQQVTLRCSSQSGHNTVSWYQQALGQGPQFIFQYYREEENGRGNFPPRFSGLQFPNYSSELNVNALELDDSALYLCELSYEQYFGPGTRLTVT.

This chain connects TRBV30 to TRBJ2-1; TRBD2 agrees at 10 bases. With 0 bases clipped from V and 10 bases from J, the junction kept 6 bases outside the gene matches. The CDR3 totals 14 residues. Germline V gives CDR1 GTSNPN, CDR2 SVGIG (reference sequence). The CDR3 spells CAWSVLAGVREQFF. The CDR3 DNA follows: TGTGCCTGGAGTGTTCTAGCGGGAGTTAGGGAGCAGTTCTTC.

V is TRBV5-1 and J is TRBJ2-3; 7 bases agree with TRBD2. This CDR3 has 15 residues. The germline CDR1 and CDR2 sequences are SGHRS and YFSETQ. With V trimmed by 4 bases and J by 2 bases, 7 bases remained unmatched. This CDR3 reads CASSPAGFPTDTQYF. In nucleotides, the CDR3 is TGCGCCAGCAGCCCAGCGGGGTTTCCCACAGATACGCAGTATTTT.

The chain couples TRBV25-1 to TRBJ2-1; TRBD2 might be the D (6 bases). The germline CDR1 and CDR2 sequences are MGHDK and SYGVNS. Trimming left V 5 bases short and J 10 bases short, with 21 bases between. The CDR3 is 15 residues long. The CDR3 sequence is CASSHPAGTRREQFF. The CDR3 DNA follows: TGTGCCAGCAGTCACCCGGCGGGAACTCGGCGGGAGCAGTTCTTC.

The V gene is TRBV27, the J gene TRBJ2-5, with a tentative D call TRBD1 (6 bases). Trimming shortened V by 1 base and J by 0 bases, and 9 bases separated the two germline ends. This CDR3 spans 15 amino acids. Germline lookup yields CDR1 MNHEY and CDR2 SMNVEV (reference sequence). In nucleotides, the CDR3 is TGTGCCAGCAGTTTATTCGGGACATACCAAGAGACCCAGTACTTC. This encodes CASSLFGTYQETQYF.